This T cell receptor (beta chain) comes out of a study of blood T cells in healthy people across ages. This CDR3 region has 12 residues. The germline V and J ends were trimmed by 0 bases and 10 bases, with 9 bases remaining between them. Germline CDR1 is LGHNA and CDR2 is YNFKEQ. This clonotype has a handful of counts. The authors ran a second PCR of roughly 7 to 11 cycles using a sample-barcoded 5' primer and a J-beta primer mix. One entry per CDR3 protein, called by TCRdb with MiXCR from the 5' RACE reads. Counted here are around 780,000 distinct CDR3 sequences, around 25% occurring once; the ten biggest clones make up about 2.9%. The data also belong to a second study, concerning T cells of mothers and their children.

The sample comprised blood. This chain uses TRBV4-2 with TRBJ1-1; perhaps TRBD1 as D (5 bases). This TCR was recovered from a boy between 10 and 17 years old in good health. DNA of the CDR3: TGTGCCAGCAGCCAAGATCGGGGCGGAGCTTTCTTT. Amino acids: CASSQDRGGAFF.